Shown below are 10 T cell receptor beta chains from a single sample sequenced in a study of CD8+ T cells in alopecia areata. Treatment of the sample: oral pan-JAK inhibitor, 5-10 mg twice daily. cDNA reverse transcribed from extracted RNA served as the sequencing template. Repertoires were generated with immunoSEQ multiplex PCR, while TCRdb's copy carries only in-frame clones and drops some. The sample lists under 350,000 clones, more than 45% occurring once. This sample comprised CD4+ T cells sorted from blood, obtained at week 24, from a patient treated with tofacitinib. These receptors were obtained from a human donor with alopecia areata.

The rearrangement joins TRBV11-3 to TRBJ2-2; no clear D gene. CDR3 length: 13 residues. V was cut by 3 bases and J by 1 base, with 3 bases left in between. The germline gives CDR1 SGHNT, CDR2 YENEEA. The CDR3 DNA follows: TGTGCCAGCAGCTTCGAGAACACCGGGGAGCTGTTTTTT. Translating gives CASSFENTGELFF.

This chain joins TRBV6-1 and TRBJ2-7; D is possibly TRBD2 (7 bases). Germline V gene lookup returns CDR1 MNHNS and CDR2 SASEGT. The CDR3 covers 15 residues. V was clipped by 6 bases and J by 2 bases, with 17 bases between them. The CDR3: CASRPYREGTYEQYF. Written as DNA, the CDR3 is TGTGCCAGCAGACCCTACAGGGAGGGAACCTACGAGCAGTACTTC.

This clone came up a few times. The chain carries TRBV6-1 and TRBJ1-3, with D possibly matching TRBD1 (6 bases). CDR1 and CDR2 (germline): MNHNS, SASEGT. V lost 8 bases to trimming and J lost 1 base, with 15 bases between them. This CDR3 is built from 15 residues. The CDR3 reads CASSLQGQSGNTIYF. CDR3 DNA sequence: TGTGCCAGCTCCTTACAGGGACAATCTGGAAACACCATATATTTT.

The chain uses TRBV5-6 and TRBJ1-2, with a possible D match to TRBD1 (5 bases). The V gene's germline CDR1 is SGHDT and CDR2 YYEEEE. Trimming cost V 3 bases and J 4 bases, with 16 bases left between them. This CDR3 has 15 residues. CDR3 bases: TGTGCCAGCAGCTCTACAGGCGGCTCCCCCTATGGCTACACCTTC. It yields the protein CASSSTGGSPYGYTF.

The count of this clone is one. V usage is TRBV25-1 and J usage is TRBJ2-7; TRBD1 is a possible D gene (5 bases). Trimming shortened V by 4 bases and J by 3 bases, and 7 bases separated the two germline ends. The CDR3 has 12 residues. Germline V gene data show CDR1 as MGHDK and CDR2 as SYGVNS. CDR3 sequence: CASSGDSYEQYF. CDR3 nucleotide sequence: TGTGCCAGCAGTGGCGACAGCTACGAGCAGTACTTC.

The rearrangement uses TRBV29-1 and TRBJ1-1, with 8 bases fitting TRBD1. This CDR3 is built from 12 residues. The junction had 3 bases not matched to a gene; V was cut back by 8 bases and J by 1 base. Germline V gene data show CDR1 as SQVTM and CDR2 as ANQGSEA. The CDR3 spells CSSGTGNTEAFF. The CDR3 DNA is TGCAGCAGCGGGACAGGGAACACTGAAGCTTTCTTT.

The chain couples TRBV29-1 to TRBJ2-3, with D possibly being TRBD1 (5 bases). The CDR3 is 13 amino acids. Trimming shortened V by 3 bases and J by 0 bases, and 7 bases separated the two germline ends. Looked up from germline, CDR1 is SQVTM and CDR2 is ANQGSEA. This CDR3 is CSVDSGSTDTQYF. The CDR3 DNA sequence: TGCAGCGTTGATTCAGGGAGCACAGATACGCAGTATTTT.

This sequence joins TRBV9 and TRBJ2-7; TRBD2 might be the D (5 bases). The CDR3 covers 14 residues. The V end lost 4 bases, the J end lost 2 bases, and 13 bases lay between the germline ends. The germline V gene has CDR1 SGDLS and CDR2 YYNGEE. CDR3 loop: CASSPGERPYEQYF. CDR3 nucleotide sequence: TGTGCCAGCAGCCCCGGGGAACGACCCTACGAGCAGTACTTC.

This clone was seen a handful of times. The chain employs TRBV29-1 and TRBJ2-3; TRBD2 aligns across 7 bases. Germline values: CDR1 SQVTM, CDR2 ANQGSEA. Unmatched junction bases numbered 17, after V lost 8 bases and J lost 0 bases. The CDR3 runs 17 residues. CDR3 residues: CSTRGGGGRASTDTQYF. The CDR3, as DNA: TGCAGCACGAGGGGCGGCGGGGGACGGGCTAGCACAGATACGCAGTATTTT.

The table lists this clone with a few counts. This chain connects TRBV28 to TRBJ1-4; D uncertain. The V and J ends lost 3 bases and 7 bases respectively, with 9 bases between them. Looked up from germline, CDR1 is MDHEN and CDR2 is SYDVKM. The CDR3 runs to 13 residues. This CDR3 is CASSFSPVEKLFF. CDR3 coding DNA: TGTGCCAGCAGTTTCTCCCCGGTTGAAAAACTGTTTTTT.